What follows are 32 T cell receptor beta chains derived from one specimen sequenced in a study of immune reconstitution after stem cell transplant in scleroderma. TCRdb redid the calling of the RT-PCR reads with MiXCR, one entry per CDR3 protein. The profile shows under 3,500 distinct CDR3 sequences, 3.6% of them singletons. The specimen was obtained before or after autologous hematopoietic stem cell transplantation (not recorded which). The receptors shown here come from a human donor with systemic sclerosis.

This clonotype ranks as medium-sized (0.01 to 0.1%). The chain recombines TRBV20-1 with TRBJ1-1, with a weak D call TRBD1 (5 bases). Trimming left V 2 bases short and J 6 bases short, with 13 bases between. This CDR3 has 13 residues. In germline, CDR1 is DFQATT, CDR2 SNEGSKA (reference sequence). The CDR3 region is CSARSRGPSEAFF. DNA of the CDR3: TGCAGTGCTAGATCCCGGGGCCCATCTGAAGCTTTCTTT.

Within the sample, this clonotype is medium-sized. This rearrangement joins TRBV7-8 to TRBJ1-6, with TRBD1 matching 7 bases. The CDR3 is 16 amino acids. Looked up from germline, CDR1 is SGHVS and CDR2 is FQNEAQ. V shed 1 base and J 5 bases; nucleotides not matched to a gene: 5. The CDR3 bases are TGTGCCAGCAGCTTAGACCCCGGGACAGATAATTCACCCCTCCACTTT. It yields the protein CASSLDPGTDNSPLHF.

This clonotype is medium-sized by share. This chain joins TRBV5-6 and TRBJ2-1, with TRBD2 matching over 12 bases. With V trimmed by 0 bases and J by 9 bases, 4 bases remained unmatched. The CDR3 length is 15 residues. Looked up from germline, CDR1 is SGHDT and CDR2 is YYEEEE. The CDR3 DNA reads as TGTGCCAGCAGCTTGGGACTAGCGGGAGCAGTTGAGCAGTTCTTC. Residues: CASSLGLAGAVEQFF.

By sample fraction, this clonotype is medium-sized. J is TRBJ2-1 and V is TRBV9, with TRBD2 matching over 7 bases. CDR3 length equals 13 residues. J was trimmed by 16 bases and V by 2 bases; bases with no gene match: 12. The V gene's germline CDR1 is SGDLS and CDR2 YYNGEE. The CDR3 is CASSVCPREDIFF. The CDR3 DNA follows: TGTGCCAGCAGCGTGTGTCCTCGGGAGGATATCTTCTTC.

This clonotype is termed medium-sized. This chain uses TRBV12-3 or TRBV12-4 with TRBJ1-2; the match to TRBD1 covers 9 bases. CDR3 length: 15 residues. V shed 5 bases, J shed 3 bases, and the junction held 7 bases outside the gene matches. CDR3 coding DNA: TGTGCCAGCAGTCGACTGGGACAGGGTGACTATGGCTACACCTTC. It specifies CASSRLGQGDYGYTF.

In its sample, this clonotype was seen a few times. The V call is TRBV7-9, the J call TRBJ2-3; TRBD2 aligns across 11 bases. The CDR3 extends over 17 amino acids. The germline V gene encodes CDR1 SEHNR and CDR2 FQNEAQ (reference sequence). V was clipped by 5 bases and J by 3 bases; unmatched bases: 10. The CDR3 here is CASSRLAGREKTDTQYF. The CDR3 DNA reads TGTGCCAGCAGCCGACTAGCGGGAAGGGAGAAAACAGATACGCAGTATTTT. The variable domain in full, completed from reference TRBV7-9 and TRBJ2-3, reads DTGVSQNPRHKITKRGQNVTFRCDPISEHNRLYWYRQTLGQGPEFLTYFQNEAQLEKSRLLSDRFSAERPKGSFSTLEIQRTEQGDSAMYLCASSRLAGREKTDTQYFGPGTRLTVL.

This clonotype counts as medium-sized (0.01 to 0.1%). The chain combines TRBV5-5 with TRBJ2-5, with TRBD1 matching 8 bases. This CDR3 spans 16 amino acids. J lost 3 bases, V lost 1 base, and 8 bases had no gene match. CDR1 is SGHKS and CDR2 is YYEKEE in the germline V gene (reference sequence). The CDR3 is CASSLIWTGIEETQYF. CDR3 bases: TGTGCCAGCAGCTTGATCTGGACAGGGATAGAAGAGACCCAGTACTTC.

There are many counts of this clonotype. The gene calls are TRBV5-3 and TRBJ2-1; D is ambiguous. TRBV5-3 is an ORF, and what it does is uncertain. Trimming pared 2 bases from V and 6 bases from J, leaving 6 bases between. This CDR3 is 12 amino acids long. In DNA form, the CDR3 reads TGTGCCAGAAGCTTCTGGGTCAATGAGCAGTTCTTC. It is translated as CARSFWVNEQFF.

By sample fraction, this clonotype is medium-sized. CDR3 sequence (DNA): TGCAGTGCGAACGAAGGGGGCGCAAACTACGAGCAGTACTTC. Translation gives CSANEGGANYEQYF. V is TRBV20-1 and J is TRBJ2-7, with 7 bases that match TRBD1. V lost 6 bases, J lost 3 bases, and 11 bases stayed unmatched. Germline-derived CDR1 and CDR2 are DFQATT and SNEGSKA (reference sequence). This CDR3 has 14 residues.

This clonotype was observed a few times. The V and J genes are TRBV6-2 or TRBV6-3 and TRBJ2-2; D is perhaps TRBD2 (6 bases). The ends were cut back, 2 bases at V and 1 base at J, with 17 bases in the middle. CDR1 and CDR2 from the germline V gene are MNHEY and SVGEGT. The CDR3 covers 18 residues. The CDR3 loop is CASSYEGGVRENTGELFF. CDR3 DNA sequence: TGTGCCAGCAGTTACGAGGGCGGGGTTCGAGAGAACACCGGGGAGCTGTTTTTT.

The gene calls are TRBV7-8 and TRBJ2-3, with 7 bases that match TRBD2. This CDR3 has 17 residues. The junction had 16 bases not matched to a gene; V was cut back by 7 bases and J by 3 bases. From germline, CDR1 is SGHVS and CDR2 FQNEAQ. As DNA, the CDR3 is TGTGCCAGCACCCGAGACTCGGCGGGGGTGGGGACAGATACGCAGTATTTT. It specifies CASTRDSAGVGTDTQYF.

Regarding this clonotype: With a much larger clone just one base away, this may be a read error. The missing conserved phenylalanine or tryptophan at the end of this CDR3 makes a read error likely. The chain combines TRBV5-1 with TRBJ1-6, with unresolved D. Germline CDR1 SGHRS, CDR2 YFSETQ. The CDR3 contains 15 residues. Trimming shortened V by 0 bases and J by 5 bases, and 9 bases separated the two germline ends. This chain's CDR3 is CASSLDSADNSPLHV. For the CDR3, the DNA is TGCGCCAGCAGCTTGGATTCGGCAGATAATTCACCCCTCCACGTT.

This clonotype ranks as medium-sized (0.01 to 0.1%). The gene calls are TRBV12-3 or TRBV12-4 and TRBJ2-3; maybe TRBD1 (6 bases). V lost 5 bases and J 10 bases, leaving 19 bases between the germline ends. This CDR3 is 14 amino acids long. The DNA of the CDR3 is TGTGCCAGCAGTCATCGGACAGTGGGGGAGCCGCAGTATTTT. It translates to CASSHRTVGEPQYF.

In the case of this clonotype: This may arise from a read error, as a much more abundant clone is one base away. The CDR3 reads CTSAATGSLLISPGELFF. The CDR3 DNA reads as TGTACCAGCGCCGCGACAGGGTCCTTGCTTATATCGCCCGGGGAGCTGTTTTTT. This chain uses TRBV27 with TRBJ2-2; 7 nucleotides align to TRBD1. From germline, CDR1 is MNHEY and CDR2 SMNVEV (reference sequence). The CDR3 length is 18 residues.

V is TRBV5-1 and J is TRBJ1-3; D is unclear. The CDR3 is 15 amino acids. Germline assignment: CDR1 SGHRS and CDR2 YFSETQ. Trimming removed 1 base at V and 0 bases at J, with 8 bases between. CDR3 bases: TGCGCCAGCAGCTTGTTGCCAGGCTCTGGAAACACCATATATTTT. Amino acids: CASSLLPGSGNTIYF.

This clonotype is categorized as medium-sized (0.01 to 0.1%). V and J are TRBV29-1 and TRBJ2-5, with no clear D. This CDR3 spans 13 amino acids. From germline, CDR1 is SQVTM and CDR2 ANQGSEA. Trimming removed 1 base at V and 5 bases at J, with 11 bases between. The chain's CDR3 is CSVEGTQQETQYF. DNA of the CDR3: TGCAGCGTTGAAGGGACCCAGCAGGAGACCCAGTACTTC.

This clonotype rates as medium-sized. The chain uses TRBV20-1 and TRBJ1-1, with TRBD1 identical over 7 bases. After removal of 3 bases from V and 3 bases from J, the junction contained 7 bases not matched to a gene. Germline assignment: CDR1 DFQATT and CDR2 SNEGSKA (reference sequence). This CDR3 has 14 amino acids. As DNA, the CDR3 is TGCAGTGCTAGGGGAGGGGGCGCCGACACTGAAGCTTTCTTT. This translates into CSARGGGADTEAFF.

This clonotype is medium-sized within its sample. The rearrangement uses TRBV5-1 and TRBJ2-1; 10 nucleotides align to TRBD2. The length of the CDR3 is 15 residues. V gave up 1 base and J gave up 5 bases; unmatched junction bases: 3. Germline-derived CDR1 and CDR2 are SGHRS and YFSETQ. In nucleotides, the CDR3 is TGCGCCAGCAGCTTGCTAGCGGGAGTCAACAATGAGCAGTTCTTC. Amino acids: CASSLLAGVNNEQFF. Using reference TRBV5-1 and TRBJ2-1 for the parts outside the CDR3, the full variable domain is KAGVTQTPRYLIKTRGQQVTLSCSPISGHRSVSWYQQTPGQGLQFLFEYFSETQRNKGNFPGRFSGRQFSNSRSEMNVSTLELGDSALYLCASSLLAGVNNEQFFGPGTRLTVL.

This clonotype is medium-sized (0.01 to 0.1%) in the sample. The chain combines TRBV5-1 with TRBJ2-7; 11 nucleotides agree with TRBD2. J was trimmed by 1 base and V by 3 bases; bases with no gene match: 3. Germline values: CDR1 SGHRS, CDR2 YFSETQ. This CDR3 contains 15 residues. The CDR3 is CASSSTSGASYEQYF. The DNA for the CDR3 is TGCGCCAGCAGCTCGACTAGCGGGGCATCCTACGAGCAGTACTTC.

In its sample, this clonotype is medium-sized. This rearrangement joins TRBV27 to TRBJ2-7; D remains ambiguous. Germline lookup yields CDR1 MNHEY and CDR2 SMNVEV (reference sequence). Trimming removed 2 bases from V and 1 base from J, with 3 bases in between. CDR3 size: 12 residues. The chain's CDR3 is CASSLPSYEQYF. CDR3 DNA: TGTGCCAGCAGTTTACCTTCCTACGAGCAGTACTTC.

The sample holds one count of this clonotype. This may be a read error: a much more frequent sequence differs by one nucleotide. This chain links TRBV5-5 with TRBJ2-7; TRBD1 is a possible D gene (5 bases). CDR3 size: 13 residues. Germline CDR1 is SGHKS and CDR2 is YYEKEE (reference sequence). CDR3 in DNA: TGTGCCGGCAGCTTGGGGCCGTCCTACGAGCAGTACTTC. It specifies CAGSLGPSYEQYF.

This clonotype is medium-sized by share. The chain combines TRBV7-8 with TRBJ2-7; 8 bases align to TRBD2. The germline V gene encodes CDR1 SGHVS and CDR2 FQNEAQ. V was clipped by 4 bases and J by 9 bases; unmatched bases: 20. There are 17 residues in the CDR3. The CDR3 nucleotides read TGTGCCAGCAGCTCCCTCGGGGGGGGGGCTAGTGGAATCCGGCAGTACTTC. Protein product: CASSSLGGGASGIRQYF.

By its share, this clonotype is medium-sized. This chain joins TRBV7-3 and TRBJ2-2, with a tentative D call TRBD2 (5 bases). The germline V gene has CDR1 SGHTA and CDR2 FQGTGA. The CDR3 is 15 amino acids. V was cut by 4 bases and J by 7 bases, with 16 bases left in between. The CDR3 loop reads CASSSGGEFGGELFF. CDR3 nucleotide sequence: TGTGCCAGCAGCTCCGGTGGGGAGTTCGGCGGGGAGCTGTTTTTT.

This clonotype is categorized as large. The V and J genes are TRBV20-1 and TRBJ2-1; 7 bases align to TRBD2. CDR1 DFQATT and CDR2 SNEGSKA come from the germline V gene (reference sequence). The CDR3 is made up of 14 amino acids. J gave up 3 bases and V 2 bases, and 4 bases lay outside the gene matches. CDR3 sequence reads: CSARLAGDYNEQFF. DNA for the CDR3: TGCAGTGCTAGACTGGCGGGGGACTACAATGAGCAGTTCTTC.

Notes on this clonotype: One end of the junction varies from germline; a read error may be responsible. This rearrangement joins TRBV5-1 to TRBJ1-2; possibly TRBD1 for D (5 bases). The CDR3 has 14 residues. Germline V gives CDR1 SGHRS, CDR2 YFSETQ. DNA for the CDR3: TGCGCTAGCACTTCACTCGGGGGAAAATATGGCTACACCTTC. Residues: CASTSLGGKYGYTF.

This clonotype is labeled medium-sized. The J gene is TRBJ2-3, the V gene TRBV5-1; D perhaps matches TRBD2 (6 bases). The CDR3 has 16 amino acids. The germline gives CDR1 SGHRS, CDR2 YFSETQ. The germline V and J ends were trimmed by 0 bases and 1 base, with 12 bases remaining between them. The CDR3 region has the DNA TGCGCCAGCAGCTTGGCGCGGGGTACTGGCACAGATACGCAGTATTTT. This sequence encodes CASSLARGTGTDTQYF.

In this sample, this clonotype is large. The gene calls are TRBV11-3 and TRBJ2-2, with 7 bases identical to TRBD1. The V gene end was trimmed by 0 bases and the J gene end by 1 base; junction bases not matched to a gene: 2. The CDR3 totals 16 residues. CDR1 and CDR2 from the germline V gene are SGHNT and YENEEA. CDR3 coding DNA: TGTGCCAGCAGCTTAGATAGGGACAGGAACACCGGGGAGCTGTTTTTT. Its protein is CASSLDRDRNTGELFF.

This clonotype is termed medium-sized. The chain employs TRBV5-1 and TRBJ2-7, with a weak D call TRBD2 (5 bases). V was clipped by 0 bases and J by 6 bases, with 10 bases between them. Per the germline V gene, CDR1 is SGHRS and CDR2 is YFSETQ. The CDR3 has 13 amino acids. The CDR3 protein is CASSLVGSGEQYF. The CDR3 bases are TGCGCCAGCAGCTTGGTTGGGAGCGGCGAGCAGTACTTC.

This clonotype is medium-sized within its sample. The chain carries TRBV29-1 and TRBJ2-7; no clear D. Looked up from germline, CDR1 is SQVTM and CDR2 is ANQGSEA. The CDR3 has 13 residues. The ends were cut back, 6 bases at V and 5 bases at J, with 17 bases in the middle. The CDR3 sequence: CSVHGSTGNEQYF. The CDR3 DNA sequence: TGCAGCGTCCACGGGTCTACTGGGAACGAGCAGTACTTC.

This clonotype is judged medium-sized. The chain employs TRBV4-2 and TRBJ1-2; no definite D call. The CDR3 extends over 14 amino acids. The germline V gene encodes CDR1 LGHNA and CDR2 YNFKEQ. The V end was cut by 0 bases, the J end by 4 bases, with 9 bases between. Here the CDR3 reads CASSQDVQAYGYTF. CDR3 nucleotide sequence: TGTGCCAGCAGCCAAGATGTGCAGGCCTATGGCTACACCTTC.

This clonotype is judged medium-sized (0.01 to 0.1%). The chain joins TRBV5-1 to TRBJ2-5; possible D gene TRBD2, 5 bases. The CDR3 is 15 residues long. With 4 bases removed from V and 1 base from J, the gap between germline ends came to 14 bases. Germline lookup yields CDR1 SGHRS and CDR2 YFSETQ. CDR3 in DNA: TGCGCCAGCAGCCCGTGGTCGGGGTCCCAAGAGACCCAGTACTTC. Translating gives CASSPWSGSQETQYF.

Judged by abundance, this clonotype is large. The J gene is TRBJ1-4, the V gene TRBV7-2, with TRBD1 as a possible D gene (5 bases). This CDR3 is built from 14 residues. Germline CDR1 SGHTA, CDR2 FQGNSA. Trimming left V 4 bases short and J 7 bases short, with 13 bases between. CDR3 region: CASSSDGGGEKLFF. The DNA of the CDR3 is TGTGCCAGCAGCTCCGACGGGGGAGGTGAAAAACTGTTTTTT. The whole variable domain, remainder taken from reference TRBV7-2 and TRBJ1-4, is GAGVSQSPSNKVTEKGKDVELRCDPISGHTALYWYRQSLGQGLEFLIYFQGNSAPDKSGLPSDRFSAERTGGSVSTLTIQRTQQEDSAVYLCASSSDGGGEKLFFGSGTQLSVL.